These 12 T cell receptor beta chains were all obtained from the same sample, sequenced in a study of cytomegalovirus exposure and HLA in healthy donors. The PCR contained 60 Vbeta and 13 Jbeta primers. Sequencing was performed with immunoSEQ multiplex PCR; in TCRdb, only in-frame clones are kept and a portion is missing. Counted here are roughly 130,000 clones, just under 85% occurring once; the ten biggest clones make up approximately 2.8%. The specimen sequenced was PBMCs. The receptor source for this set is a boy aged 2 to 10 in good health and CMV-seronegative.

The V call is TRBV4-3, the J call TRBJ2-2; 8 bases are shared with TRBD1. CDR1 LGHNA and CDR2 YSLEER come from the germline V gene. The CDR3 spans 15 residues. J gave up 3 bases and V 4 bases, and 4 bases lay outside the gene matches. The CDR3 sequence is CASSLGTGYTGELFF. The CDR3 coding sequence is TGCGCCAGCAGCCTCGGGACAGGATACACCGGGGAGCTGTTTTTT.

This sequence joins TRBV30 and TRBJ2-6; no firm D call. The CDR3 runs to 13 residues. Germline V CDR1 and CDR2: GTSNPN, SVGIG (reference sequence). V shed 3 bases and J shed 2 bases, with 5 bases lying between them. This CDR3 reads CAWSRTGANVLTF. As DNA, the CDR3 is TGTGCCTGGAGCAGAACTGGGGCCAACGTCCTGACTTTC. The full variable domain, completed using reference TRBV30 and TRBJ2-6, is SQTIHQWPATLVQPVGSPLSLECTVEGTSNPNLYWYRQAAGRGLQLLFYSVGIGQISSEVPQNLSASRPQDRQFILSSKKLLLSDSGFYLCAWSRTGANVLTFGAGSRLTVL.

The CDR3 region is CAISPFSSYEQYV. The CDR3 DNA reads as TGTGCCATCAGCCCCTTTAGCTCCTACGAGCAGTACGTC. This chain uses TRBV10-3 with TRBJ2-7; D is unclear. CDR1 and CDR2 (germline): ENHRY, SYGVKD. CDR3 length: 13 amino acids. V lost 6 bases to trimming and J lost 0 bases, with 9 bases between them.

V is TRBV4-2 and J is TRBJ2-5; TRBD2 matches at 7 bases. After removal of 2 bases from V and 7 bases from J, the junction contained 13 bases not matched to a gene. The CDR3 runs 16 residues. CDR1 and CDR2 (germline): LGHNA, YNFKEQ. CDR3 DNA: TGTGCCAGCAGCCAACCCCCTGGGGAGGGTGAAGGGACCCAGTACTTC. Protein product: CASSQPPGEGEGTQYF.

This clone was seen a single time. The V and J genes are TRBV11-2 and TRBJ2-1; 7 nucleotides agree with TRBD2. The CDR3 contains 15 residues. The germline CDR1 and CDR2 sequences are SGHAT and FQNNGV. Losses at the gene ends were 7 bases for V and 0 bases for J; bases not matched to a gene: 6. Written as DNA, the CDR3 is TGTGCCAGCACCGAGACTAGCAGCTCCTACAATGAGCAGTTCTTC. It translates to CASTETSSSYNEQFF.

Notes on this clone: The sample carries other DNA sequences with the same CDR3. V and J are TRBV6-1 and TRBJ2-1; 10 bases fit TRBD2. In germline, CDR1 is MNHNS, CDR2 SASEGT. V dropped 6 bases and J dropped 4; count of bases not matched to a gene: 6. The CDR3 spans 15 residues. CDR3 nucleotide sequence: TGTGCCAGCAGCGATACTAGCGGGGAATACAATGAGCAGTTCTTC. This codes for CASSDTSGEYNEQFF.

V gene TRBV6-1 combines with J gene TRBJ2-2; a possible D gene is TRBD1 (5 bases). Germline V gene data show CDR1 as MNHNS and CDR2 as SASEGT. V lost 1 base and J 4 bases, leaving 7 bases between the germline ends. The CDR3 sequence is 14 residues long. CDR3 nucleotide sequence: TGTGCCAGCAGTGAAGGACAGATCACCGGGGAGCTGTTTTTT. This encodes CASSEGQITGELFF.

This chain uses TRBV13 with TRBJ1-2, with TRBD1 matching over 8 bases. Germline trimming cut 2 bases from V and 4 bases from J; bases unmatched to any gene: 3. Germline loops: CDR1 PRHDT, CDR2 FYEKMQ (reference sequence). This CDR3 is built from 14 residues. The CDR3 protein is CASSLSGQVYGYTF. CDR3 nucleotide sequence: TGTGCCAGCAGCTTATCGGGACAGGTCTATGGCTACACCTTC.

This chain connects TRBV29-1 to TRBJ2-3, with 10 bases that match TRBD2. V was pared by 4 bases and J by 5 bases, with 6 bases of the junction left unmatched. This CDR3 contains 14 residues. In germline, CDR1 is SQVTM, CDR2 ANQGSEA. DNA of the CDR3: TGCAGCGTTGCCGGGACTAGCGCTAAAGATACGCAGTATTTT. The encoded protein is CSVAGTSAKDTQYF.

CDR3 loop: CASSGPSHGYTF. For the CDR3, the DNA is TGTGCCAGCAGCGGGCCGTCGCATGGCTACACCTTC. The chain links TRBV21-1 to TRBJ1-2; the table's D call of TRBD1 was not tested on the DNA. TRBV21-1 is a pseudogene segment. The CDR3 loop spans 12 amino acids.

This sequence joins TRBV19 and TRBJ1-6; D may be TRBD1 (6 bases). CDR1 is LNHDA, CDR2 SQIVND, per germline (reference sequence). The CDR3 consists of 21 residues. V was trimmed by 4 bases and J by 0 bases, leaving 25 bases between them. The CDR3 region is CASSSYGPRTAKSSYNSPLHF. The CDR3 region has the DNA TGTGCCAGTAGTAGTTATGGGCCCCGGACAGCCAAAAGCTCCTATAATTCACCCCTCCACTTT.

This clone was recorded once. A junction boundary mismatches the germline segment, possibly from a read error. V is TRBV7-9 and J is TRBJ2-3, with D tentatively TRBD1 (6 bases). The CDR3 loop spans 16 amino acids. Germline V CDR1 and CDR2: SEHNR, FQNEAQ (reference sequence). The CDR3 region has the DNA TGTTCCAGCAGCTTAGCGTTGAGGGGGACACCAGATACGCAGTATTTT. This gives the protein CSSSLALRGTPDTQYF.